This T cell receptor beta chain is drawn from a study of T cells in Graves' hyperthyroidism and ophthalmopathy. This clonotype was seen repeatedly, ten times or more. Germline CDR1 is MNHEY and CDR2 is SMNVEV (reference sequence). The CDR3 runs to 14 residues. The V gene lost 5 bases and the J gene lost 3 bases, with 10 bases spanning the gap. TCR beta CDR3 region amplification was performed from RNA transcripts. When the TCR CDR3 underwent first-round RT-PCR, the HTBI primer set was used. One entry per CDR3 protein, called by TCRdb with MiXCR from the multiplex PCR reads. The sample holds about 570,000 distinct CDR3 sequences, approximately 44% seen once. Uncontrolled infection, other autoimmune disease, pregnancy or lactation disqualified patients from enrolment. Orbital computed tomography and thyroid ultrasound, together with serum TRAb and thyroxine and clinical symptoms, were used for diagnoses.

The sequencing input was peripheral blood or thyroid tissue (not recorded which). The rearrangement links TRBV27 to TRBJ2-2, with D possibly being TRBD1 (5 bases). The receptor's source is an adult woman with Graves' disease, either hyperthyroidism or ophthalmopathy (not recorded which). CDR3 sequence (DNA): TGTGCCAGCAGTCGCAGGGTAGACACCGGGGAGCTGTTTTTT. This gives the protein CASSRRVDTGELFF.